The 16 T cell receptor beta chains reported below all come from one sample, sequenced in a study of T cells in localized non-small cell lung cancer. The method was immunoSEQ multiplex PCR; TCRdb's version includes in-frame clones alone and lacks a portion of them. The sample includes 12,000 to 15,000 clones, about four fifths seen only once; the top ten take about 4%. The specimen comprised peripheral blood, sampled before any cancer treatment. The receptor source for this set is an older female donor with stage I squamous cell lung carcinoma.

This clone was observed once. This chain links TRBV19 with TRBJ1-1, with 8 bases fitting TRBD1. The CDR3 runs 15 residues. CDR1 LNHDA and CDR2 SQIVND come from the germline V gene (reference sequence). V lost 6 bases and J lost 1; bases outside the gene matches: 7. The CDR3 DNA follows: TGTGCCAGTAGGGTCTCCGGGACAGGGAACACTGAAGCTTTCTTT. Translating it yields CASRVSGTGNTEAFF.

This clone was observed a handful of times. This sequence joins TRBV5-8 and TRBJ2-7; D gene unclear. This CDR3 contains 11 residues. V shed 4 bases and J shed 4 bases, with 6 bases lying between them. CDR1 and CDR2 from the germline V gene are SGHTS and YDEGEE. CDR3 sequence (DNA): TGTGCCAGCAGCCCACGGTACGAGCAGTACTTC. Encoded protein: CASSPRYEQYF.

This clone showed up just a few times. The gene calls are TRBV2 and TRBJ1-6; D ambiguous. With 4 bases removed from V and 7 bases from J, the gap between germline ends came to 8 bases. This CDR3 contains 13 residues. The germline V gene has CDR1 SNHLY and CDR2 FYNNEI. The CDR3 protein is CASSGTGNSPLHF. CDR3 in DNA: TGTGCCAGCAGTGGAACGGGGAATTCACCCCTCCACTTT.

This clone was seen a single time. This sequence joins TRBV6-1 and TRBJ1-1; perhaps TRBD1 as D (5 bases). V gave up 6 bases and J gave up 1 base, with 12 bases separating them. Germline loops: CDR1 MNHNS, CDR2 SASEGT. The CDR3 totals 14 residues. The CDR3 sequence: CASSSTAENTEAFF. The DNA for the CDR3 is TGTGCCAGCAGCTCGACAGCAGAGAACACTGAAGCTTTCTTT.

The CDR3 sequence: CASSFNRGKETQYF. CDR3 DNA: TGTGCCAGCTCCTTCAACAGGGGAAAAGAGACCCAGTACTTC. The rearrangement joins TRBV18 to TRBJ2-5, with 7 bases identical to TRBD1. Trimming at V came to 6 bases and at J to 3 bases, leaving 7 bases not matched to a gene. Germline CDR1 KGHSH, CDR2 LQKENI. The CDR3 sequence is 14 residues long.

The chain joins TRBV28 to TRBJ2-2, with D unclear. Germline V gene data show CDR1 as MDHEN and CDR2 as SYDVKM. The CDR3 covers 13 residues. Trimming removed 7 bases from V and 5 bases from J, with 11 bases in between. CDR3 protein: CASNDLNTGELFF. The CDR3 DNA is TGTGCCAGCAACGATCTAAATACCGGGGAGCTGTTTTTT.

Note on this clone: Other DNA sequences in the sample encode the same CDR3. The DNA for the CDR3 is TGTGCCAGCAGCTTGGGGGGGCTTGAGCAGTTCTTC. This codes for CASSLGGLEQFF. This chain joins TRBV7-9 and TRBJ2-1, with D perhaps TRBD2 (7 bases). The CDR3 extends over 12 amino acids. V was cut by 3 bases and J by 9 bases, with 9 bases left in between. CDR1 is SEHNR and CDR2 is FQNEAQ in the germline V gene (reference sequence).

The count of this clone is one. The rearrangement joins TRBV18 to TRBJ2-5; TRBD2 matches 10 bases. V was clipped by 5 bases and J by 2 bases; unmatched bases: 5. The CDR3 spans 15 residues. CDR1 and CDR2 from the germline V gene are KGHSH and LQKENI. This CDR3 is CASSDGTSAQETQYF. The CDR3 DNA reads TGTGCCAGCTCAGATGGGACTAGCGCTCAAGAGACCCAGTACTTC.

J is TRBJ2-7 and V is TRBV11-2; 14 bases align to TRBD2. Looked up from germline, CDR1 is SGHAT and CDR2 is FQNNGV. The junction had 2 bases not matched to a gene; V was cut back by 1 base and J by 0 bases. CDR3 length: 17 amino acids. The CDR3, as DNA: TGTGCCAGCAGCTTAGTCGGGACTAGCGGGGGCTCCTACGAGCAGTACTTC. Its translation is CASSLVGTSGGSYEQYF.

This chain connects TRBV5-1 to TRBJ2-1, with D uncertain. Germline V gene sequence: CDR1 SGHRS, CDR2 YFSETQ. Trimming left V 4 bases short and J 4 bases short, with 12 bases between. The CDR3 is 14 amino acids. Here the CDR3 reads CASSLGIGYNEQFF. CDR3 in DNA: TGCGCCAGCAGCCTTGGGATCGGATACAATGAGCAGTTCTTC.

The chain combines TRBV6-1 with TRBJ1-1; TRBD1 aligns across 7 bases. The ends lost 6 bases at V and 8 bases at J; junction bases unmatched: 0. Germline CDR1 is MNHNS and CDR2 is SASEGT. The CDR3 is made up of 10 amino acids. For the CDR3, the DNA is TGTGCCAGCAGGACAGGGGAAGCTTTCTTT. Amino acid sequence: CASRTGEAFF.

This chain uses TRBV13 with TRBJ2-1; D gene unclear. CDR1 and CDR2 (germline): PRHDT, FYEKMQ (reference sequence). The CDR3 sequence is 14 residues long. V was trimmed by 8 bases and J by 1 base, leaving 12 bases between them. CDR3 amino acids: CASLSLSSYNEQFF. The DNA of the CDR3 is TGTGCCAGCTTATCCCTGTCGTCCTACAATGAGCAGTTCTTC.

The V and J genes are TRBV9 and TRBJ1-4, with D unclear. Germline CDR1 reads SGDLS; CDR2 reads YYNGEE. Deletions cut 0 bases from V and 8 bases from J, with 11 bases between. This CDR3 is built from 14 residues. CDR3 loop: CASSVGGGGEKLFF. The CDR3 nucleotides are TGTGCCAGCAGCGTAGGGGGAGGTGGGGAAAAACTGTTTTTT.

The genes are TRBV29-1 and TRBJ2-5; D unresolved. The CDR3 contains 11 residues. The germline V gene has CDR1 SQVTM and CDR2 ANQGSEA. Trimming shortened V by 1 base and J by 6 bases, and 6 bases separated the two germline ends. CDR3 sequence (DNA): TGCAGCGTTGAAGGAGCTAAGACCCAGTACTTC. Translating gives CSVEGAKTQYF. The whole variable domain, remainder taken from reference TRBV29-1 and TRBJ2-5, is SAVISQKPSRDICQRGTSLTIQCQVDSQVTMMFWYRQQPGQSLTLIATANQGSEATYESGFVIDKFPISRPNLTFSTLTVSNMSPEDSSIYLCSVEGAKTQYFGPGTRLLVL.

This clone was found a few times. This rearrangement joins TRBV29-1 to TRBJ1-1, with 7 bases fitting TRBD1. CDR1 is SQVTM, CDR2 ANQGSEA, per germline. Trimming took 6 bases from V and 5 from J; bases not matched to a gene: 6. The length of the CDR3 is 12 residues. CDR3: CSVDDRVTEAFF. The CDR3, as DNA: TGCAGCGTGGATGACAGGGTTACTGAAGCTTTCTTT. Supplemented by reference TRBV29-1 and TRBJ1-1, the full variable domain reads SAVISQKPSRDICQRGTSLTIQCQVDSQVTMMFWYRQQPGQSLTLIATANQGSEATYESGFVIDKFPISRPNLTFSTLTVSNMSPEDSSIYLCSVDDRVTEAFFGQGTRLTVV.

The CDR3 loop is CASTPQAGSNEQFF. CDR3 DNA sequence: TGTGCCAGCACCCCTCAGGCGGGGAGCAATGAGCAGTTCTTC. The J gene is TRBJ2-1, the V gene TRBV11-3, with D possibly TRBD2 on 6 matching bases. Germline values: CDR1 SGHNT, CDR2 YENEEA. The V and J ends lost 7 bases and 6 bases respectively, with 16 bases between them. The CDR3 sequence is 14 residues long.